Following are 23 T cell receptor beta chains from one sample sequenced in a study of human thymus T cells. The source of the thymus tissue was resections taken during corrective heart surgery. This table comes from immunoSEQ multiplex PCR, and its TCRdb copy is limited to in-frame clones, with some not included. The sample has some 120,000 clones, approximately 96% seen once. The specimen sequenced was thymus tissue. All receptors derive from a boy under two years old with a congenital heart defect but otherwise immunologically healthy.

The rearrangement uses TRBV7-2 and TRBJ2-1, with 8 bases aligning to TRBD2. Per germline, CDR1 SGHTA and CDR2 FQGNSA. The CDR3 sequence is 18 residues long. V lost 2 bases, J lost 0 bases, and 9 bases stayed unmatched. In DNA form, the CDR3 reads TGTGCCAGCAGCTTAATCCCCGGGGGGGCTAGCTCCTACAATGAGCAGTTCTTC. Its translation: CASSLIPGGASSYNEQFF.

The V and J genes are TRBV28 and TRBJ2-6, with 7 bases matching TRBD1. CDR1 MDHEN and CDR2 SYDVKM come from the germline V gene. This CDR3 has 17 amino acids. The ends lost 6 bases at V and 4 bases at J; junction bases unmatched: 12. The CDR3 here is CASSLDRPRQGANVLTF. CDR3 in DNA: TGTGCCAGCAGCCTGGACAGGCCCCGCCAGGGGGCCAACGTCCTGACTTTC.

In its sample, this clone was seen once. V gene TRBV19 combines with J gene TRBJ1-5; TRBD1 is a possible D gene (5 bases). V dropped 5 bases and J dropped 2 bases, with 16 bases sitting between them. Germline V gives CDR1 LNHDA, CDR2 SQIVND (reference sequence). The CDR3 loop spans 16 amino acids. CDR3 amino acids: CASSWAGERGNQPQHF. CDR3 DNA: TGTGCCAGTAGTTGGGCGGGGGAGAGGGGCAATCAGCCCCAGCATTTT. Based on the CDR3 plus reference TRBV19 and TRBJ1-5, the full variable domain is DGGITQSPKYLFRKEGQNVTLSCEQNLNHDAMYWYRQDPGQGLRLIYYSQIVNDFQKGDIAEGYSVSREKKESFPLTVTSAQKNPTAFYLCASSWAGERGNQPQHFGDGTRLSIL.

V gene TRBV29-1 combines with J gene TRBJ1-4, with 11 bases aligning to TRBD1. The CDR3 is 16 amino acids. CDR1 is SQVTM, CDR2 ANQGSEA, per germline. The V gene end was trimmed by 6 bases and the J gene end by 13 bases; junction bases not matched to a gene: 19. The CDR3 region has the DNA TGCAGCGTCACACTCATGGACAGGGGGCGGGTCAGCGGACTGTTTTTT. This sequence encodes CSVTLMDRGRVSGLFF.

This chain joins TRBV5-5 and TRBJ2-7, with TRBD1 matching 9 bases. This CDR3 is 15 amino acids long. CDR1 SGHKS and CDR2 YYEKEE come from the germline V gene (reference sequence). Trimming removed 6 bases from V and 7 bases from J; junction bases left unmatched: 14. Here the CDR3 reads CASIPSGTGKREQYF. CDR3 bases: TGTGCCAGCATCCCTTCCGGGACAGGGAAACGTGAGCAGTACTTC.

CDR3 amino acids: CASSTRDRGGYEQYF. The DNA of the CDR3 is TGTGCCAGTAGTACCCGGGACAGGGGAGGGTACGAGCAGTACTTC. This sequence joins TRBV19 and TRBJ2-7, with 10 bases that match TRBD1. Germline lookup yields CDR1 LNHDA and CDR2 SQIVND (reference sequence). The junction had 7 bases not matched to a gene; V was cut back by 4 bases and J by 4 bases. The CDR3 is 15 amino acids. Drawing the rest from reference TRBV19 and TRBJ2-7, the complete variable domain is DGGITQSPKYLFRKEGQNVTLSCEQNLNHDAMYWYRQDPGQGLRLIYYSQIVNDFQKGDIAEGYSVSREKKESFPLTVTSAQKNPTAFYLCASSTRDRGGYEQYFGPGTRLTVT.

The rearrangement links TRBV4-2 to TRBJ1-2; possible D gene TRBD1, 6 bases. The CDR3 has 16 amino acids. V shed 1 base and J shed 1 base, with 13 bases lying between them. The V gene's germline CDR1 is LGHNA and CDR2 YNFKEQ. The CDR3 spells CASSQGGGPLNYGYTF. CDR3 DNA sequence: TGTGCCAGCAGCCAAGGCGGGGGGCCCCTTAACTATGGCTACACCTTC.

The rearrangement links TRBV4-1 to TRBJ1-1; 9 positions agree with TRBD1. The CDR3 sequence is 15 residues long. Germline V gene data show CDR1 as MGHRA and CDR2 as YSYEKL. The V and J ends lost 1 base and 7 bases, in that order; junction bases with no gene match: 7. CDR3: CASSQAPKGQGEAFF. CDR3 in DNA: TGCGCCAGCAGCCAAGCCCCCAAGGGACAGGGTGAAGCTTTCTTT.

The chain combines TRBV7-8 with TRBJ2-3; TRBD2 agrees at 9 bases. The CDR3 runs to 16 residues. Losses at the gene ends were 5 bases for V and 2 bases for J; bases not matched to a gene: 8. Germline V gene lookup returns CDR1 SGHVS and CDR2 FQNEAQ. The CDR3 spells CASSPQASGATDTQYF. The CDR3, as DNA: TGTGCCAGCAGCCCTCAAGCTAGCGGGGCCACAGATACGCAGTATTTT.

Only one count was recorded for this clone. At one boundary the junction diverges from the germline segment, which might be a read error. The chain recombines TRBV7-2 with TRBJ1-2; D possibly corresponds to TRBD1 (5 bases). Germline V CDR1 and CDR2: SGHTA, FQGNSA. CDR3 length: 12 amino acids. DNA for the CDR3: TGTGCCAGCAGCCTATCTTCGGGACGTCACCTCTTC. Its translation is CASSLSSGRHLF.

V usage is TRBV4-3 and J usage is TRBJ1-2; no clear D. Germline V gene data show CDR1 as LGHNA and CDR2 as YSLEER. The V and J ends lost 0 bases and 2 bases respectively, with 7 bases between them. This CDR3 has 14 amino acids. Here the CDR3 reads CASSQEARNYGYTF. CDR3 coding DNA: TGCGCCAGCAGCCAAGAGGCCCGCAACTATGGCTACACCTTC.

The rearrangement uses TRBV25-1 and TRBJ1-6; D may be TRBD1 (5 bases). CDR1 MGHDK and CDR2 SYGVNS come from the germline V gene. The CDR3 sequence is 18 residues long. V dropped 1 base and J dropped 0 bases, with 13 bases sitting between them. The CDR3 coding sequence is TGTGCCAGCAGTGAATGGGAGGGGCAGCCCTCCTATAATTCACCCCTCCACTTT. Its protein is CASSEWEGQPSYNSPLHF. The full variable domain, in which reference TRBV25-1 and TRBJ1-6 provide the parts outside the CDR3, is EADIYQTPRYLVIGTGKKITLECSQTMGHDKMYWYQQDPGMELHLIHYSYGVNSTEKGDLSSESTVSRIRTEHFPLTLESARPSHTSQYLCASSEWEGQPSYNSPLHFGNGTRLTVT.

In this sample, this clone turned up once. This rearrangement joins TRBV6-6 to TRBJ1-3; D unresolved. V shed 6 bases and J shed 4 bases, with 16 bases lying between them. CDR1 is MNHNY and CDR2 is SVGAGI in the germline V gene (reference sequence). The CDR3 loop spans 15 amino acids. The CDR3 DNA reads TGTGCCAGCAGACATTGGACCGAGCCGGGAAACACCATATATTTT. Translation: CASRHWTEPGNTIYF.

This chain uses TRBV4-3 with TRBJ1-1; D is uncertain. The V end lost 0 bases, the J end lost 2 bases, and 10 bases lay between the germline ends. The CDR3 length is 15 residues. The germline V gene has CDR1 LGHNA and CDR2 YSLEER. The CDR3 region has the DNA TGCGCCAGCAGCCAAGAGGCCAGACTTAACACTGAAGCTTTCTTT. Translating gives CASSQEARLNTEAFF.

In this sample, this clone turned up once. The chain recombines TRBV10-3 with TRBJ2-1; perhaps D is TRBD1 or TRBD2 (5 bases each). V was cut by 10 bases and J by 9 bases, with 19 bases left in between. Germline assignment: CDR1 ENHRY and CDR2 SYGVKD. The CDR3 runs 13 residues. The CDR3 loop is CATAREARGEQFF. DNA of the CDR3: TGTGCCACCGCTCGAGAGGCGAGGGGTGAGCAGTTCTTC.

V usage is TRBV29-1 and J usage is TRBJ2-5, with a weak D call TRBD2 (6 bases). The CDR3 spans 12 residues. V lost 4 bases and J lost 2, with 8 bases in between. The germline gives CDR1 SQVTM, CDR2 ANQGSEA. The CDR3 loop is CSVGGRQETQYF. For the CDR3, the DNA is TGCAGCGTTGGGGGGAGGCAAGAGACCCAGTACTTC.

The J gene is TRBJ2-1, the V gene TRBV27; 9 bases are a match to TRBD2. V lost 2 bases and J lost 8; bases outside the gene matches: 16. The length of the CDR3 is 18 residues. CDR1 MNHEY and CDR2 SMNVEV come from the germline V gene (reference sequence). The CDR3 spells CASSLECPGGGAQYEQFF. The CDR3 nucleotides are TGTGCCAGCAGTTTAGAATGCCCGGGCGGGGGGGCCCAGTATGAGCAGTTCTTC.

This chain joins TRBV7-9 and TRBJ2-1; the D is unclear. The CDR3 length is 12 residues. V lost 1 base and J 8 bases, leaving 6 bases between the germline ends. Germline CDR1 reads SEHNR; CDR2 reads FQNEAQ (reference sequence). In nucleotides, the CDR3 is TGTGCCAGCAGCTTAGGGCCCTATGAGCAGTTCTTC. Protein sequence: CASSLGPYEQFF.

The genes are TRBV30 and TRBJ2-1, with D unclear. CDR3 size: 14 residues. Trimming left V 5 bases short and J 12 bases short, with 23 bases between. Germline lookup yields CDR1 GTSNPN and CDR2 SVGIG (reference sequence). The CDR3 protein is CAWVGLRQSGGQFF. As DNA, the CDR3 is TGTGCCTGGGTTGGATTGCGGCAGTCGGGCGGGCAGTTCTTC.

The CDR3 nucleotides read TGTGCCACCAGCAGAGCCCTCGGGGGACGGGATGAGACCCAGTACTTC. The encoded protein is CATSRALGGRDETQYF. The chain employs TRBV15 and TRBJ2-5; a weak D match, TRBD2 (6 bases). V was clipped by 1 base and J by 5 bases, with 17 bases between them. Germline V gene sequence: CDR1 LNHNV, CDR2 YYDKDF (reference sequence). The CDR3 has 16 residues.

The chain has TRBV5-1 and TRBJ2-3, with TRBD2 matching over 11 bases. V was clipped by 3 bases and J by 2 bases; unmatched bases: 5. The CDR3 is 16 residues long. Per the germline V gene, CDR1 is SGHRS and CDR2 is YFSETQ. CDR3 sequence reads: CASSSRLAGLTDTQYF. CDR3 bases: TGCGCCAGCAGCTCGCGACTAGCGGGGCTCACAGATACGCAGTATTTT.

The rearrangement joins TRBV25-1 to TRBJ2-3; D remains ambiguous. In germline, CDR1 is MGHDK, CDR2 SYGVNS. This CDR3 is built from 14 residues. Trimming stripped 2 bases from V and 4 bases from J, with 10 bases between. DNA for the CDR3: TGTGCCAGCAGTGAACTAGTAGGGCCAGATACGCAGTATTTT. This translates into CASSELVGPDTQYF.

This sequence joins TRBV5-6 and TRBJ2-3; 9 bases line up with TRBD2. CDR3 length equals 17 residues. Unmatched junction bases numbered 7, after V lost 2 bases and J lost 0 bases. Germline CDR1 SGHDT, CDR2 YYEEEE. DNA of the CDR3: TGTGCCAGCAGCTTCCCAGGACTAGCGAATAGCACAGATACGCAGTATTTT. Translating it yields CASSFPGLANSTDTQYF.